Given below is one T cell receptor (beta chain) in context. What it binds is unknown. The data were obtained in a study of cytomegalovirus exposure and HLA in healthy donors. Background on the study: Samples from HLA-typed donors yielded 65 million to 85 million unique TCRs in an early data release. Points from the study as a whole: In terms of immune exposure information, only CMV serostatus was available.

Primers for the PCR totalled 60 Vbeta and 13 Jbeta. Assay: immunoSEQ multiplex PCR; the TCRdb copy retains only in-frame clones and omits some. Among some 150,000 clones listed, 82% were seen once. CDR3 size: 14 residues. V was shortened by 7 bases and J by 2 bases, with 14 bases between the two germline ends. CDR1 is SGHRS, CDR2 YFSETQ, per germline. The chain recombines TRBV5-1 with TRBJ2-3; D call uncertain. Sequencing used PBMCs. The receptor was isolated from a woman in her 50s in good health and CMV-seropositive. This CDR3 is CASGSRGYTDTQYF. As DNA, the CDR3 is TGCGCCAGCGGGTCGCGCGGCTACACAGATACGCAGTATTTT.